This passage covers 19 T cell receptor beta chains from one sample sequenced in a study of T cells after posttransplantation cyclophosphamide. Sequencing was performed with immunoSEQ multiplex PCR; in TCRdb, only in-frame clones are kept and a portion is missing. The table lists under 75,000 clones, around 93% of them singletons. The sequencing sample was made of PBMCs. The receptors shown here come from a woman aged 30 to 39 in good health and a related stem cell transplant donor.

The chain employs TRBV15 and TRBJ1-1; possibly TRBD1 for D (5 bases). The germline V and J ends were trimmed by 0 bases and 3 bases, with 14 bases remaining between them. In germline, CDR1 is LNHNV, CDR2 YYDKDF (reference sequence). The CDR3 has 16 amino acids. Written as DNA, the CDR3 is TGTGCCACCAGCAGAGATGTGAGAGGGGCGGACACTGAAGCTTTCTTT. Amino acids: CATSRDVRGADTEAFF.

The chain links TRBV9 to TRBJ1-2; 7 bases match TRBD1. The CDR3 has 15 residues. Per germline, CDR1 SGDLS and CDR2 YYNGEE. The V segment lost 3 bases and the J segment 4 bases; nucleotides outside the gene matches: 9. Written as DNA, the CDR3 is TGTGCCAGCAGCGCGGGGGGAGGGGGCTCCTATGGCTACACCTTC. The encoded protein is CASSAGGGGSYGYTF.

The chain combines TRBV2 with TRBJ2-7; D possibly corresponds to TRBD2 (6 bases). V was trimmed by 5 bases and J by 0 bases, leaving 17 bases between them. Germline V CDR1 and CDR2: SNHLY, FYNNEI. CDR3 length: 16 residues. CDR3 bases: TGTGCCAGCAGTTGGAGCCGGGGGACCTCCTCCTACGAGCAGTACTTC. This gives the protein CASSWSRGTSSYEQYF.

The CDR3 region is CAIAGGGSVKTQYF. The CDR3 DNA is TGTGCCATCGCAGGGGGGGGCTCGGTAAAGACCCAGTACTTC. The chain uses TRBV10-3 and TRBJ2-5; tentatively, D is TRBD1 or TRBD2 (7 bases each). V was cut by 8 bases and J by 6 bases, with 19 bases left in between. Germline assignment: CDR1 ENHRY and CDR2 SYGVKD. There are 14 residues in the CDR3.

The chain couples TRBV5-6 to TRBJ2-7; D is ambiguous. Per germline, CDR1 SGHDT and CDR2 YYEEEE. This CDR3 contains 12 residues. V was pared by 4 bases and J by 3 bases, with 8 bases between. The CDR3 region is CASSRAIYEQYF. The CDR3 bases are TGTGCCAGCAGCCGGGCGATCTACGAGCAGTACTTC.

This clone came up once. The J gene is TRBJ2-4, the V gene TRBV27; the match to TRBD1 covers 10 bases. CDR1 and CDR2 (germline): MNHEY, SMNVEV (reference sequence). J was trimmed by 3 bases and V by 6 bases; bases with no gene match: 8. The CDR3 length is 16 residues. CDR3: CASRTGTGVRKNIQYF. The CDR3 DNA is TGTGCCAGCAGGACCGGGACAGGGGTCCGCAAAAACATTCAGTACTTC.

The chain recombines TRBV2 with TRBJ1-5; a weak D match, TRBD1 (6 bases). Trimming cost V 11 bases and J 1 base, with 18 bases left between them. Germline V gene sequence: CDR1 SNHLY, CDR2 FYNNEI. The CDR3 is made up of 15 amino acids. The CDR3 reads CASGGRGGSNQPQHF. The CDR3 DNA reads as TGTGCCTCGGGGGGCCGAGGTGGGAGCAATCAGCCCCAGCATTTT.

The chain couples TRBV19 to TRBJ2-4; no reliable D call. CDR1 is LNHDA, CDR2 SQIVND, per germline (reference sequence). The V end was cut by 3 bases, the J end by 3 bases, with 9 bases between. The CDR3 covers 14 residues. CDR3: CASSIGVDKNIQYF. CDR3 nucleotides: TGTGCCAGTAGTATTGGGGTGGACAAAAACATTCAGTACTTC.

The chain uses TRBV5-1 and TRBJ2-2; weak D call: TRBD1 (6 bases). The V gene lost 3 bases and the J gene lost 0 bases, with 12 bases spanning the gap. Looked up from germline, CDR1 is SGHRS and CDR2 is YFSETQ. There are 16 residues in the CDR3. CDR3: CASSSLTGANTGELFF. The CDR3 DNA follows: TGCGCCAGCAGCTCCCTGACAGGAGCGAACACCGGGGAGCTGTTTTTT.

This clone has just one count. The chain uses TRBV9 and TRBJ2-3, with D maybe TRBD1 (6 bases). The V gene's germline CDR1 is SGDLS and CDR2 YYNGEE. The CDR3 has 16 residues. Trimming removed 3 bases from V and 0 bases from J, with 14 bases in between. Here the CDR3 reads CASSETGSGSTDTQYF. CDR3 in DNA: TGTGCCAGCAGCGAAACAGGGAGTGGGAGCACAGATACGCAGTATTTT. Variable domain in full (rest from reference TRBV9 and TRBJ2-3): DSGVTQTPKHLITATGQRVTLRCSPRSGDLSVYWYQQSLDQGLQFLIQYYNGEERAKGNILERFSAQQFPDLHSELNLSSLELGDSALYFCASSETGSGSTDTQYFGPGTRLTVL.

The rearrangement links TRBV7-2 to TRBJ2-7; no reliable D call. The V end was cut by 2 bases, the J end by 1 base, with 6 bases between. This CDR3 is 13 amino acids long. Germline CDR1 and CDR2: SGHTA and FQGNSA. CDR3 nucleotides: TGTGCCAGCAGCTTAACCAGGTCCTACGAGCAGTACTTC. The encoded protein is CASSLTRSYEQYF. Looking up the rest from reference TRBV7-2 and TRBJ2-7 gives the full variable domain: GAGVSQSPSNKVTEKGKDVELRCDPISGHTALYWYRQSLGQGLEFLIYFQGNSAPDKSGLPSDRFSAERTGGSVSTLTIQRTQQEDSAVYLCASSLTRSYEQYFGPGTRLTVT.

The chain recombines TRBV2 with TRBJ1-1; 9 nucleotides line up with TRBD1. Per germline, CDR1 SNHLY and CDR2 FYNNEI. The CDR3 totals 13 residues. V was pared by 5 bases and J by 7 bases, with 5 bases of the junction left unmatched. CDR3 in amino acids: CASSRTGAIEAFF. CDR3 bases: TGTGCCAGCAGTCGGACAGGGGCGATTGAAGCTTTCTTT.

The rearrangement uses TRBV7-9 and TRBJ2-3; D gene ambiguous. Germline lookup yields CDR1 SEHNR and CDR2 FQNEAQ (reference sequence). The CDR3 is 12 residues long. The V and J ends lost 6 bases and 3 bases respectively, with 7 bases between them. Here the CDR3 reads CASRGWTDTQYF. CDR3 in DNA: TGTGCCAGCAGAGGTTGGACAGATACGCAGTATTTT.

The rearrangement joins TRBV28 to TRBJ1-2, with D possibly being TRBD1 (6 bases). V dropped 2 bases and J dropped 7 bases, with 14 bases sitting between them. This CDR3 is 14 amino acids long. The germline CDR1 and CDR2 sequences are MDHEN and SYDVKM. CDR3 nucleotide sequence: TGTGCCAGCAGTTTACTCGGGGGGGCGGCTGGCTACACCTTC. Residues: CASSLLGGAAGYTF.

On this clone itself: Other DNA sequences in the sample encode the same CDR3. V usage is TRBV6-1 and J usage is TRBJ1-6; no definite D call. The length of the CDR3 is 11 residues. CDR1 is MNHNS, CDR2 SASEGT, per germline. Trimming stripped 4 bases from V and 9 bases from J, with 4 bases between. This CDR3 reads CASSVGSPLHF. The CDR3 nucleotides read TGTGCCAGCAGTGTAGGTTCACCCCTCCACTTT.

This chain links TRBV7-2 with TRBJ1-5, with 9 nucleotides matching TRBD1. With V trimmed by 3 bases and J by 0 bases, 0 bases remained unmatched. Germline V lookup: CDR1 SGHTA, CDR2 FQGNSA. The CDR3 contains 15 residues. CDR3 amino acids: CASSLDRGSNQPQHF. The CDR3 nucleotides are TGTGCCAGCAGCTTGGACAGGGGTAGCAATCAGCCCCAGCATTTT.

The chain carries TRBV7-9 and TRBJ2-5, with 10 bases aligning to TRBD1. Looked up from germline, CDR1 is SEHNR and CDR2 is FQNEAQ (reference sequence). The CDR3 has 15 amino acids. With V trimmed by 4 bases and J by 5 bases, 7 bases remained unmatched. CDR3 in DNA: TGTGCCAGCAGCTCGGAGACAGGGGGCGCGGAGACCCAGTACTTC. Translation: CASSSETGGAETQYF.

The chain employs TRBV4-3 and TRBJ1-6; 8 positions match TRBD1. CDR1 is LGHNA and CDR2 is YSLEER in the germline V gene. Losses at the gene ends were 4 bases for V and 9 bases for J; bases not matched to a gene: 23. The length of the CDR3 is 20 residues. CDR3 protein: CASSRTMGQARGGGGSPLHF. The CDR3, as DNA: TGCGCCAGCAGCCGCACAATGGGACAGGCCAGAGGTGGAGGTGGTTCACCCCTCCACTTT.

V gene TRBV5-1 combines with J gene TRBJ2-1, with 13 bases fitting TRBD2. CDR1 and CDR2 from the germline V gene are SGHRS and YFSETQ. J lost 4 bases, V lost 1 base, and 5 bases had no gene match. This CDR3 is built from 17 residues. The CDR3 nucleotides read TGCGCCAGCAGCTTGTCCCCACTAGCGGGGGGGTACAATGAGCAGTTCTTC. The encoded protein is CASSLSPLAGGYNEQFF.